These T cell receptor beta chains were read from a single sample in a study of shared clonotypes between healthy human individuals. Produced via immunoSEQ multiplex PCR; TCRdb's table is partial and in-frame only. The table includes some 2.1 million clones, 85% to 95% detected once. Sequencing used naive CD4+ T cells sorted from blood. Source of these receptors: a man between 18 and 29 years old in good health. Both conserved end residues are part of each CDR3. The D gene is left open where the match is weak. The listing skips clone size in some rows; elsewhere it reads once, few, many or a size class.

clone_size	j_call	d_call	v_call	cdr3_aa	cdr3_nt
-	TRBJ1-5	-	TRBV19	CASSTHPRDGLNQPQHF	TGTGCCAGTAGTACCCACCCAAGGGACGGACTAAATCAGCCCCAGCATTTT
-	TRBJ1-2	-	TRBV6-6	CASSYSNANYGYTF	TGTGCCAGCAGTTACTCGAACGCTAACTATGGCTACACCTTC
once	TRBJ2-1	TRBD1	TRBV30	CAWIPGQGSVSEQFF	TGTGCCTGGATACCCGGACAGGGGAGTGTGAGTGAGCAGTTCTTC
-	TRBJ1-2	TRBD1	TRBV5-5	CASRRTGGPLGYTF	TGTGCCAGCAGGCGAACAGGGGGCCCATTAGGCTACACCTTC
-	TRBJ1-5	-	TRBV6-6	CASSYSAGGIQPQHF	TGTGCCAGCAGTTACTCGGCCGGGGGGATCCAGCCCCAGCATTTT
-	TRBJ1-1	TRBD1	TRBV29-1	CSVRQGKGEAFF	TGCAGCGTGCGACAGGGGAAGGGGGAAGCTTTCTTT
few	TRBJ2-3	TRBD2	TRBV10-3	CAIRGTSGTDTQYF	TGTGCCATCAGGGGGACTAGCGGGACAGATACGCAGTATTTT
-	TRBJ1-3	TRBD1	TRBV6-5	CASSRQGTGNTIYF	TGTGCCAGCAGCCGACAGGGTACTGGAAACACCATATATTTT
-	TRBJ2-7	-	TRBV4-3	CASSQSRPGGASEQYF	TGCGCCAGCAGCCAGTCCCGGCCAGGTGGGGCTAGCGAGCAGTACTTC
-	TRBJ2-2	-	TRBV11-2	CASSSLRKTRNTGELFF	TGTGCCAGCAGCTCCCTCCGCAAAACTAGGAACACCGGGGAGCTGTTTTTT
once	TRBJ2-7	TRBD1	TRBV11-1	CASSLAQGAVSAYEQYF	TGTGCCAGCAGCTTAGCACAGGGGGCGGTTTCAGCCTACGAGCAGTACTTC
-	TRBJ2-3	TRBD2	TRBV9	CASSSGGRTTDTQYF	TGTGCCAGCAGCTCTGGCGGGAGGACCACAGATACGCAGTATTTT
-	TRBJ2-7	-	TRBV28	CASSYRGRGHYEQYF	TGTGCCAGCAGCTATAGGGGCAGGGGCCACTACGAGCAGTACTTC
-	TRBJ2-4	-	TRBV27	CASSLTKNIQYF	TGTGCCAGCAGTTTAACCAAAAACATTCAGTACTTC
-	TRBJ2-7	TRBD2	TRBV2	CATRFSGKNEQYF	TGTGCCACTAGATTTAGCGGGAAGAACGAGCAGTACTTC
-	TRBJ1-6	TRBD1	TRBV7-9	CASSSQITGTANSPLHF	TGTGCCAGCAGCTCGCAGATCACCGGGACAGCTAATTCACCCCTCCACTTT
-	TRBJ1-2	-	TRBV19	CASSIWGSNYGYTF	TGTGCCAGTAGTATCTGGGGATCTAACTATGGCTACACCTTC
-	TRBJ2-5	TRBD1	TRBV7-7	CASSSGQGPPETQYF	TGTGCTAGCAGCTCGGGACAGGGGCCCCCGGAGACCCAGTACTTC
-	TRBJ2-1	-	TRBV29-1	CSVGFRLSYNEQFF	TGCAGCGTTGGTTTCAGGCTGTCTTACAATGAGCAGTTCTTC
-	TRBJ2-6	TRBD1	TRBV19	CASRTVGQGARGANVLTF	TGTGCCAGTAGAACGGTGGGACAGGGGGCGCGAGGGGCCAACGTCCTGACTTTC
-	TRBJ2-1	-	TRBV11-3	CASSLGQGGGNEQFF	TGTGCCAGCAGCTTAGGGCAGGGGGGAGGAAATGAGCAGTTCTTC
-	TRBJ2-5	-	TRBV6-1	CASSEWTDVVETQYF	TGTGCCAGCAGTGAATGGACAGATGTCGTAGAGACCCAGTACTTC
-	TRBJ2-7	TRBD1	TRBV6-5	CASSRTGIEQYF	TGTGCCAGCAGCCGGACAGGGATCGAGCAGTACTTC
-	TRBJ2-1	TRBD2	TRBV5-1	CASRTSGPVDNEQFF	TGCGCCAGCAGGACTAGCGGACCTGTGGACAATGAGCAGTTCTTC
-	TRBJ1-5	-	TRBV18	CASLKPSGTNF	TGTGCCAGCCTCAAGCCCAGTGGAACAAATTTT
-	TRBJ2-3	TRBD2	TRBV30	CAWSVSGLAGGGFRDTQYF	TGTGCCTGGAGTGTAAGTGGACTAGCGGGAGGAGGTTTCAGAGATACGCAGTATTTT
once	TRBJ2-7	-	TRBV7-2	CASSLEQGNYEQYF	TGTGCCAGCAGCTTGGAACAAGGGAATTACGAGCAGTACTTC
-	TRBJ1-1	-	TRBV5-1	CASSFLEENTEAFF	TGCGCCAGCAGCTTTTTAGAGGAGAACACTGAAGCTTTCTTT
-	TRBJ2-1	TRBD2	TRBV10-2	CASSESWGGNEQFF	TGCGCCAGCAGTGAGTCATGGGGGGGGAATGAGCAGTTCTTC
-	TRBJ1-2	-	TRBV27	CASSFAGENYGYTF	TGTGCCAGCAGTTTCGCAGGTGAAAACTATGGCTACACCTTC
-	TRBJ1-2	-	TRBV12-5	CASGDYGYTF	TGTGCTAGTGGTGACTATGGCTACACCTTC
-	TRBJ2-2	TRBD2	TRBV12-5	CASGTGLAGVGELFF	TGTGCTAGTGGGACGGGACTAGCGGGAGTCGGGGAGCTGTTTTTT
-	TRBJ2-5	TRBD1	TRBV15	CATGTAQETQYF	TGTGCCACCGGGACAGCCCAAGAGACCCAGTACTTC
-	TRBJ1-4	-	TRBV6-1	CASTRGNEKLFF	TGTGCCAGCACAAGGGGGAATGAAAAACTGTTTTTT
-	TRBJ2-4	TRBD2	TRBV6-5	CASSFRGGENIQYF	TGTGCCAGCAGTTTCCGCGGGGGGGAAAACATTCAGTACTTC